This T cell receptor beta chain was observed in a study of T cell repertoires in cytomegalovirus infection (dated by TCRdb to 2018 to 2020). Describing the broader study: Because public TCR beta signatures pointed to carriage of CMV infection together with the matching HLA type, the HLA type of each donor mattered for the analysis. The study at large found these results: The ex vivo response was dominated by HLA-C-restricted CMV-specific TCR beta clonotypes, which also provided the single most frequent clonotype in two of eight donors. In both this cohort and an independent cohort of 350 or so donors, the cumulative frequency of public TCR beta family members distinguished carriers of CMV infection plus the relevant HLA type.

This sample was sequenced with an Illumina HiSeq 1500. The public reads were reanalyzed by TCRdb: fastp trimming at Q25, MiXCR alignment, in-frame beta chains only. Each CDR3 protein appears once, grouped with its most common genes and DNA. In all, the sample holds around 300,000 distinct CDR3 sequences, and roughly 23% of those were seen once. Of the sample, approximately 15% is held by the ten largest clones. This clonotype was seen more than once but under ten times. This clone's antigen is unknown. It has no much larger one-base neighbor in the sample; base qualities were not kept. The CDR3 goes from the cysteine to the phenylalanine over 16 residues. Kept here is only the CDR3 DNA, which spans 48 bases and is read in frame from base 1. The V and J ends are trimmed by 0 bases and 1 base, leaving 12 bases between them. The germline V gene gives CDR1 as SGHRS and CDR2 as YFSETQ.

The TCR sequence derives from a human donor in good health (CMV status not recorded). Some clones in this sample may be carry-over from other donors' samples. The rearranged chain carries TRBV5-1 and TRBJ2-3; the D call could be TRBD1 or TRBD2, with each sharing 6 bases. Sequencing was carried out using PBMCs. The DNA reads TGCGCCAGCAGCTTGGCCGACGGGGGCGGCACAGATACGCAGTATTTT. Its amino acids are CASSLADGGGTDTQYF.